What follows are 26 T cell receptor beta chains derived from one specimen sequenced in a study of T cell changes during pregnancy in multiple sclerosis. Method: immunoSEQ multiplex PCR; TCRdb's copy keeps in-frame clones and lacks some. The repertoire holds just under 65,000 clones, with 75% to 95% as singletons. The sequencing used peripheral blood, collected in the third trimester of pregnancy. Receptor source: a female donor in good health, enrolled as a control in a pregnancy study.

The chain combines TRBV4-1 with TRBJ2-5; TRBD1 agrees at 7 bases. V shed 9 bases and J 5 bases; nucleotides not matched to a gene: 6. This CDR3 has 12 residues. CDR1 is MGHRA and CDR2 is YSYEKL in the germline V gene. CDR3 region: CASTGDFETQYF. The CDR3 DNA sequence: TGCGCCAGTACAGGGGATTTCGAGACCCAGTACTTC.

The CDR3 here is CASSLGTGNQPQHF. The CDR3 nucleotides read TGTGCCAGCAGTCTTGGGACAGGGAATCAGCCCCAGCATTTT. The gene calls are TRBV6-5 and TRBJ1-5, with 9 bases fitting TRBD1. V gave up 5 bases and J gave up 4 bases; unmatched junction bases: 3. The CDR3 extends over 14 amino acids. Germline-derived CDR1 and CDR2 are MNHEY and SVGAGI.

The rearrangement links TRBV7-6 to TRBJ2-5; 13 nucleotides agree with TRBD2. The V gene's germline CDR1 is SGHVS and CDR2 FNYEAQ. The CDR3 runs to 14 residues. V dropped 3 bases and J dropped 5; count of bases not matched to a gene: 0. DNA of the CDR3: TGTGCCAGCAGCTTGGGACTAGCGGGGGAGACCCAGTACTTC. Amino acid sequence: CASSLGLAGETQYF.

The chain joins TRBV5-1 to TRBJ2-1; 13 nucleotides align to TRBD2. Trimming at V came to 0 bases and at J to 1 base, leaving 4 bases not matched to a gene. In germline, CDR1 is SGHRS, CDR2 YFSETQ. The CDR3 spans 18 residues. The CDR3 nucleotides read TGCGCCAGCAGCTTGGGACTAGCGGGGGGACTATCCTACAATGAGCAGTTCTTC. The encoded protein is CASSLGLAGGLSYNEQFF.

The V call is TRBV5-6, the J call TRBJ2-5, with 9 bases aligning to TRBD2. The DNA end is a closer match to TRBJ2-7, so the J assignment may be wrong. The CDR3 sequence is 16 residues long. Germline V gene data show CDR1 as SGHDT and CDR2 as YYEEEE. CDR3 DNA: TGTGCCAGCAGCTTTGGGACTAGCCATAAGACCTACGAGCAGTACTTC. This translates into CASSFGTSHKTYEQYF.

The chain uses TRBV11-2 and TRBJ2-1, with TRBD2 matching 7 bases. V dropped 5 bases and J dropped 4; count of bases not matched to a gene: 14. Germline V gene data show CDR1 as SGHAT and CDR2 as FQNNGV. CDR3 length: 17 amino acids. CDR3 nucleotide sequence: TGTGCCAGCAGCCGCATGGGGCCCGGCGGGGGATACAATGAGCAGTTCTTC. This translates into CASSRMGPGGGYNEQFF.

The J gene is TRBJ2-2, the V gene TRBV19; tentative D call: TRBD1 (5 bases). V lost 8 bases and J 4 bases, leaving 20 bases between the germline ends. This CDR3 contains 16 residues. Germline V gene data show CDR1 as LNHDA and CDR2 as SQIVND (reference sequence). The CDR3 loop is CASYVKGVLSTGELFF. As DNA, the CDR3 is TGTGCCAGTTACGTCAAAGGGGTCTTGAGCACCGGGGAGCTGTTTTTT.

The chain joins TRBV11-2 to TRBJ1-2, with D tentatively TRBD1 (6 bases). The CDR3 loop spans 12 amino acids. V lost 5 bases and J 13 bases, leaving 17 bases between the germline ends. The germline CDR1 and CDR2 sequences are SGHAT and FQNNGV. DNA of the CDR3: TGTGCCAGCAGCCCGGCCGGGACAATTTCCACCTTC. Protein sequence: CASSPAGTISTF.

The chain is built from TRBV4-2 and TRBJ2-5; 15 bases map to TRBD2. The CDR3 consists of 17 residues. CDR1 and CDR2 from the germline V gene are LGHNA and YNFKEQ. After removal of 1 base from V and 5 bases from J, the junction contained 5 bases not matched to a gene. This CDR3 reads CASSQARTSGGAETQYF. The DNA of the CDR3 is TGTGCCAGCAGCCAAGCCCGGACTAGCGGGGGGGCGGAGACCCAGTACTTC.

The rearrangement uses TRBV27 and TRBJ2-7; 8 bases agree with TRBD2. Trimming took 2 bases from V and 11 from J; bases not matched to a gene: 5. The germline V gene has CDR1 MNHEY and CDR2 SMNVEV (reference sequence). The CDR3 totals 12 residues. Here the CDR3 DNA reads TGTGCCAGCAGTTTACACGGGACTAGAAAGTACTTC. Its translation: CASSLHGTRKYF.

This CDR3 reads CSVEGLADGNTGELFF. In DNA, the CDR3 is TGCAGCGTTGAAGGACTAGCGGACGGAAACACCGGGGAGCTGTTTTTT. The V and J genes are TRBV29-1 and TRBJ2-2, with 9 bases matching TRBD2. The CDR3 runs 16 residues. Trimming removed 1 base from V and 2 bases from J; junction bases left unmatched: 5. CDR1 and CDR2 (germline): SQVTM, ANQGSEA.

V gene TRBV7-9 combines with J gene TRBJ2-5; unclear D gene. CDR3 length equals 12 residues. The germline gives CDR1 SEHNR, CDR2 FQNEAQ (reference sequence). Deletions cut 1 base from V and 4 bases from J, with 4 bases between. Here the CDR3 reads CASSLVIETQYF. For the CDR3, the DNA is TGTGCCAGCAGCTTAGTTATAGAGACCCAGTACTTC.

The gene calls are TRBV6-1 and TRBJ1-1; tentatively, D is TRBD1 (6 bases). CDR3 length: 16 amino acids. Per the germline V gene, CDR1 is MNHNS and CDR2 is SASEGT. V lost 2 bases to trimming and J lost 0 bases, with 13 bases between them. This CDR3 is CASSEWPGVLNTEAFF. CDR3 sequence (DNA): TGTGCCAGCAGTGAATGGCCAGGGGTGTTGAACACTGAAGCTTTCTTT.

V is TRBV27 and J is TRBJ2-1; 7 nucleotides match TRBD2. Germline CDR1 is MNHEY and CDR2 is SMNVEV (reference sequence). The CDR3 loop spans 12 amino acids. V gave up 8 bases and J gave up 7 bases; unmatched junction bases: 5. CDR3 residues: CASWDYRNEQFF. In DNA, the CDR3 is TGTGCCAGCTGGGACTACCGTAATGAGCAGTTCTTC.

The chain employs TRBV7-9 and TRBJ1-2, with no clear D. CDR1 is SEHNR, CDR2 FQNEAQ, per germline (reference sequence). V was shortened by 5 bases and J by 8 bases, with 12 bases between the two germline ends. CDR3 size: 12 residues. The CDR3, as DNA: TGTGCCAGCAGCCGAAGCGAGGAAGGCTACACCTTC. As protein: CASSRSEEGYTF.

The rearrangement joins TRBV19 to TRBJ1-1, with D tentatively TRBD1 (5 bases). Trimming removed 6 bases at V and 1 base at J, with 18 bases between. Germline values: CDR1 LNHDA, CDR2 SQIVND (reference sequence). The CDR3 is 16 amino acids. The DNA for the CDR3 is TGTGCCAGTAGGGACACCTATCTACTACGGAACACTGAAGCTTTCTTT. Its protein product is CASRDTYLLRNTEAFF.

About this clone: The germline gene is not matched at one end of the junction; a read error may be the cause. Different DNA sequences within this sample yield the same CDR3. The V and J genes are TRBV30 and TRBJ2-5; possible D gene TRBD1, 6 bases. The CDR3 runs 11 residues. Per germline, CDR1 GTSNPN and CDR2 SVGIG (reference sequence). CDR3 nucleotides: TGTGCCCGGAGGCAAGGGGGGACCCAGTACTTC. Its translation: CARRQGGTQYF.

The V gene is TRBV5-1, the J gene TRBJ2-3; 11 nucleotides agree with TRBD2. Germline V gene lookup returns CDR1 SGHRS and CDR2 YFSETQ. The CDR3 is made up of 16 amino acids. V lost 4 bases to trimming and J lost 6 bases; unmatched junction nucleotides: 10. The CDR3 loop reads CASSGTRLAGSDTQYF. In DNA, the CDR3 is TGCGCCAGCAGCGGGACGAGACTAGCGGGGTCGGATACGCAGTATTTT.

DNA for the CDR3: TGTGCCAGCAGACGGGACAGAAGCTCCTACGAGCAGTACTTC. This sequence encodes CASRRDRSSYEQYF. The chain carries TRBV4-2 and TRBJ2-7, with 7 bases that match TRBD1. The germline gives CDR1 LGHNA, CDR2 YNFKEQ. The CDR3 extends over 14 amino acids. Losses at the gene ends were 6 bases for V and 0 bases for J; bases not matched to a gene: 5.

This chain connects TRBV27 to TRBJ1-6; tentatively, D is TRBD1 (6 bases). The CDR3 runs to 14 residues. V was cut by 2 bases and J by 7 bases, with 9 bases left in between. Germline CDR1 and CDR2: MNHEY and SMNVEV (reference sequence). For the CDR3, the DNA is TGTGCCAGCAGTTTAAAGGGGGGGAATTCACCCCTCCACTTT. As protein: CASSLKGGNSPLHF.

The count of this clone is one. The chain uses TRBV5-6 and TRBJ2-7, with TRBD1 as a possible D gene (5 bases). Germline CDR1 and CDR2: SGHDT and YYEEEE. Deletions cut 0 bases from V and 3 bases from J, with 7 bases between. CDR3 size: 13 residues. This CDR3 reads CASSLAGIYEQYF. The CDR3 DNA sequence: TGTGCCAGCAGCTTGGCAGGGATCTACGAGCAGTACTTC.

The V call is TRBV7-2, the J call TRBJ2-1, with unresolved D. In germline, CDR1 is SGHTA, CDR2 FQGNSA. CDR3 length: 14 residues. V shed 0 bases and J shed 4 bases, with 7 bases lying between them. CDR3 nucleotides: TGTGCCAGCAGCTTAGCCCTCGGTTACAATGAGCAGTTCTTC. Translated, it gives CASSLALGYNEQFF.

The genes are TRBV5-5 and TRBJ2-7, with TRBD1 matching 7 bases. V was pared by 0 bases and J by 10 bases, with 19 bases of the junction left unmatched. Germline values: CDR1 SGHKS, CDR2 YYEKEE (reference sequence). The CDR3 is 17 amino acids. The CDR3 DNA sequence: TGTGCCAGCAGCTTGGCCAGTATCGGGACAGACCTACGAGACCAGTACTTC. The encoded protein is CASSLASIGTDLRDQYF. Combining the CDR3 with reference TRBV5-5 and TRBJ2-7 gives the whole variable domain DAGVTQSPTHLIKTRGQQVTLRCSPISGHKSVSWYQQVLGQGPQFIFQYYEKEERGRGNFPDRFSARQFPNYSSELNVNALLLGDSALYLCASSLASIGTDLRDQYFGPGTRLTVT.

The genes are TRBV10-3 and TRBJ2-2; 11 bases line up with TRBD2. Germline CDR1 is ENHRY and CDR2 is SYGVKD. Trimming removed 0 bases from V and 5 bases from J; junction bases left unmatched: 2. CDR3 length: 16 residues. In DNA form, the CDR3 reads TGTGCCATCAGTGAGTCACTAGCGGGAGAAACCGGGGAGCTGTTTTTT. It translates to CAISESLAGETGELFF.

The rearrangement uses TRBV2 and TRBJ1-5; 7 bases are a match to TRBD1. This CDR3 has 14 residues. Germline CDR1 is SNHLY and CDR2 is FYNNEI. V was pared by 7 bases and J by 2 bases, with 5 bases of the junction left unmatched. CDR3 region: CASKEGAGNQPQHF. The CDR3 DNA reads TGTGCCAGCAAGGAGGGGGCGGGCAATCAGCCCCAGCATTTT.

In this sample, this clone turned up once. The V call is TRBV4-2, the J call TRBJ2-7; D perhaps matches TRBD2 (6 bases). Germline V gene lookup returns CDR1 LGHNA and CDR2 YNFKEQ. This CDR3 is 17 amino acids long. V lost 0 bases to trimming and J lost 0 bases, with 15 bases between them. For the CDR3, the DNA is TGTGCCAGCAGCCAAGAGGATGGCGGGACGCTCTCCTACGAGCAGTACTTC. As protein: CASSQEDGGTLSYEQYF.